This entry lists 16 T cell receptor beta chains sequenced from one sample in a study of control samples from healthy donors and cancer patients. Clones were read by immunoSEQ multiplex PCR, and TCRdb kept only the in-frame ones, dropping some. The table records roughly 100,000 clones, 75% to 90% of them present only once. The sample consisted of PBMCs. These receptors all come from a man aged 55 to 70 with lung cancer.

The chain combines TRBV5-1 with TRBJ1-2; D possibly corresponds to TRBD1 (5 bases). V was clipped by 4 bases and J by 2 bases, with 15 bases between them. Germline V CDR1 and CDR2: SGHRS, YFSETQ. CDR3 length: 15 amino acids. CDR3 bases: TGCGCCAGCAGCCGGGGTGAAGGGGAAAACTATGGCTACACCTTC. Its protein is CASSRGEGENYGYTF. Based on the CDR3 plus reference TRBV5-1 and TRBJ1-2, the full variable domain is KAGVTQTPRYLIKTRGQQVTLSCSPISGHRSVSWYQQTPGQGLQFLFEYFSETQRNKGNFPGRFSGRQFSNSRSEMNVSTLELGDSALYLCASSRGEGENYGYTFGSGTRLTVV.

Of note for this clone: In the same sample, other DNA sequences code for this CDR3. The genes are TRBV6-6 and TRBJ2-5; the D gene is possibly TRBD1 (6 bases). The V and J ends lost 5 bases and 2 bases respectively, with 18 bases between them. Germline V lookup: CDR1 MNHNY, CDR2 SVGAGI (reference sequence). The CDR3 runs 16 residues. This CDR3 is CASSPLTFGQQETQYF. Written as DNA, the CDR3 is TGTGCCAGCAGTCCCCTCACCTTTGGACAGCAAGAGACCCAGTACTTC.

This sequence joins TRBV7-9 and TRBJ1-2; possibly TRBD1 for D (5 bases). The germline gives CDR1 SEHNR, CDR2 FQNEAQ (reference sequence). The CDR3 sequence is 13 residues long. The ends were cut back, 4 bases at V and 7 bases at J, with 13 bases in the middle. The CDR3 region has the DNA TGTGCCAGCAGCTCATGGGGGGGAGGTGGCTACACCTTC. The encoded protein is CASSSWGGGGYTF.

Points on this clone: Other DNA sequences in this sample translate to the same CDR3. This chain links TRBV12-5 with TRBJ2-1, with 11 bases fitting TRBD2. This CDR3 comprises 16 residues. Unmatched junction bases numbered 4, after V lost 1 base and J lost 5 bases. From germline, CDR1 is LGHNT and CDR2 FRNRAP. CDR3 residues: CASGLGIAGGDNEQFF. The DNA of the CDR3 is TGTGCTAGTGGTTTGGGAATAGCGGGGGGGGACAATGAGCAGTTCTTC.

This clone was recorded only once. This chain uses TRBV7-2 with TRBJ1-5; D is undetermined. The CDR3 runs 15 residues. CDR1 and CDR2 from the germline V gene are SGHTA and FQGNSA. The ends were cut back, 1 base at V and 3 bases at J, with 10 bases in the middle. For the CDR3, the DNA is TGTGCCAGCAGCTTAGGTTCGACAACCAATCAGCCCCAGCATTTT. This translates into CASSLGSTTNQPQHF.

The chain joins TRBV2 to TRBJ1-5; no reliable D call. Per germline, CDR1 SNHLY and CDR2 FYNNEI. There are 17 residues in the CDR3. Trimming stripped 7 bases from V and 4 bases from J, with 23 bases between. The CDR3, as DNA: TGTGCCAGCACCATTTCTCTAGCGGGGTTGGGAAATCAGCCCCAGCATTTT. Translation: CASTISLAGLGNQPQHF.

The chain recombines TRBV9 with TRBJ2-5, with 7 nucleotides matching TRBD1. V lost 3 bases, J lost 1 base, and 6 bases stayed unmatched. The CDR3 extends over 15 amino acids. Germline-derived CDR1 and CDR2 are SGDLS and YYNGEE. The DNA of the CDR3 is TGTGCCAGCAGCGCCCCGTGGGACAGCCAAGAGACCCAGTACTTC. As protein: CASSAPWDSQETQYF. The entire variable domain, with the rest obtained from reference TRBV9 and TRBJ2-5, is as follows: DSGVTQTPKHLITATGQRVTLRCSPRSGDLSVYWYQQSLDQGLQFLIQYYNGEERAKGNILERFSAQQFPDLHSELNLSSLELGDSALYFCASSAPWDSQETQYFGPGTRLLVL.

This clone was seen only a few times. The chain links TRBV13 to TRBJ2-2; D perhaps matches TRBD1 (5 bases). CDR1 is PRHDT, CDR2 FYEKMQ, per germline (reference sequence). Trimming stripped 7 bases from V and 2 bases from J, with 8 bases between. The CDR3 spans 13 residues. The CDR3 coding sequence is TGTGCCAGCACCGACAGAAACACCGGGGAGCTGTTTTTT. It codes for CASTDRNTGELFF. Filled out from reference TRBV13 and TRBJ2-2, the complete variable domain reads AAGVIQSPRHLIKEKRETATLKCYPIPRHDTVYWYQQGPGQDPQFLISFYEKMQSDKGSIPDRFSAQQFSDYHSELNMSSLELGDSALYFCASTDRNTGELFFGEGSRLTVL.

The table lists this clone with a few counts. The CDR3 coding sequence is TGTGCCAGCAGCTCAGACAGGGGGCTTGGCACTGAAGCTTTCTTT. Its protein is CASSSDRGLGTEAFF. The chain employs TRBV11-1 and TRBJ1-1; TRBD1 matches 10 bases. The CDR3 is 15 residues long. Germline V gene sequence: CDR1 SGHAT, CDR2 FQDESV (reference sequence). The J segment lost 4 bases and the V segment lost 4 bases, leaving 6 bases of the junction unmatched.

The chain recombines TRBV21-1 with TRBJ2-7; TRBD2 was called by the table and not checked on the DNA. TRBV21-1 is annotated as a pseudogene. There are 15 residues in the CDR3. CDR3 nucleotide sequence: TGTGCCAGCAGCAAGAAGGTCGGGGGGTCCTACGAGCAGTACGTC. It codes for CASSKKVGGSYEQYV.

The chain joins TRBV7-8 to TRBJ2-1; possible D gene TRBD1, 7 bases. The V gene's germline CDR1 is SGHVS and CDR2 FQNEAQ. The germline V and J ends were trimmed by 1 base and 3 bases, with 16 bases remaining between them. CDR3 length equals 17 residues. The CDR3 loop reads CASSLGGGDSYYNEQFF. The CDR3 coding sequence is TGTGCCAGCAGCTTAGGGGGCGGGGACAGCTACTACAATGAGCAGTTCTTC.

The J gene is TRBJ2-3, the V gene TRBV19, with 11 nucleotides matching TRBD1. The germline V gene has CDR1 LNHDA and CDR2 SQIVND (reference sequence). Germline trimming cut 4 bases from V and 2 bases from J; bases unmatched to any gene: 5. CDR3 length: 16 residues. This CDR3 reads CASSNLGQGDTDTQYF. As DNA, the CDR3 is TGTGCCAGTAGTAACTTGGGACAGGGGGACACAGATACGCAGTATTTT.

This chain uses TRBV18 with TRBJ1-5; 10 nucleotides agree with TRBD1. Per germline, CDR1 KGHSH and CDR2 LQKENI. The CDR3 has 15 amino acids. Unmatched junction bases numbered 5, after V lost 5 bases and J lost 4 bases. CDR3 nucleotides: TGTGCCAGCTCATCGACAGGGGGCCTTAATCAGCCCCAGCATTTT. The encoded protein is CASSSTGGLNQPQHF.

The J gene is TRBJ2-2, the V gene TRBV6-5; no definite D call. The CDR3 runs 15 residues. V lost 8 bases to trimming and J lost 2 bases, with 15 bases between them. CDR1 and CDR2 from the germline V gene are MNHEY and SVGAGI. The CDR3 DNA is TGTGCCAGCCTTCTGGTCAGAAGAAACACCGGGGAGCTGTTTTTT. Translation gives CASLLVRRNTGELFF.

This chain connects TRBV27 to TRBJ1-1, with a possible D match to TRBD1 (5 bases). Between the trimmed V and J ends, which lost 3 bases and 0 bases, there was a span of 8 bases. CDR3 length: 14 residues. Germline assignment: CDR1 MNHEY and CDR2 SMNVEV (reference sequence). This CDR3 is CASSLTVMNTEAFF. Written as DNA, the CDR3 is TGTGCCAGCAGTTTGACAGTTATGAACACTGAAGCTTTCTTT.

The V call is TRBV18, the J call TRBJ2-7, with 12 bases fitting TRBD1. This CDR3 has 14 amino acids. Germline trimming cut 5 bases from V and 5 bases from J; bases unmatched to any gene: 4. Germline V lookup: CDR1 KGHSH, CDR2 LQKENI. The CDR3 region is CASSTGQGAHEQYV. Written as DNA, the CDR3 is TGTGCCAGCTCAACGGGACAGGGGGCCCACGAGCAGTACGTC.